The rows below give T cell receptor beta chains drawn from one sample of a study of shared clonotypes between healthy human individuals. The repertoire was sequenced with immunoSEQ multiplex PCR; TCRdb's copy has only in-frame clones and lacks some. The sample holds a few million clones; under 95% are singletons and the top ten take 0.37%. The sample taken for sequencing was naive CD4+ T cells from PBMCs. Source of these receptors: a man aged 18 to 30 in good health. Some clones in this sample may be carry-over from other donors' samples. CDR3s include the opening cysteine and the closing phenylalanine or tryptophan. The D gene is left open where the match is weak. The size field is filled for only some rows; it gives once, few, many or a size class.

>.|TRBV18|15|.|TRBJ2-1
TGTGCCAGCTCACTAGTAGGGTACGATTACAATGAGCAGTTCTTC
CASSLVGYDYNEQFF
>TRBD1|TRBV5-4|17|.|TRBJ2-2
TGTGCCAGCATCAAACTCGGGACAGGGGCGAACACCGGGGAGCTGTTTTTT
CASIKLGTGANTGELFF
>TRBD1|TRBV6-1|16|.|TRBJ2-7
TGTGCCAGCAGTGTCTATCAGGGGGCGGGTGAGAGGGAGCAGTACTTC
CASSVYQGAGEREQYF
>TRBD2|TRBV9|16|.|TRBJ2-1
TGTGCCAGCAGCGCCTCCGGACTAGCGGGAATAAATGAGCAGTTCTTC
CASSASGLAGINEQFF
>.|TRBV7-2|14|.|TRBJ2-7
TGTGCCAGCAGCCAGGATCGACATTCCTACGAGCAGTACTTC
CASSQDRHSYEQYF
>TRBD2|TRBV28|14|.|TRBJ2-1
TGTGCCACCGGGAGGAGGGACTCCTACAATGAGCAGTTCTTC
CATGRRDSYNEQFF
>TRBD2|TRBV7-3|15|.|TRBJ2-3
TGTGCCAGCAGCCTTAGCGGGAGTGTCACAGATACGCAGTATTTT
CASSLSGSVTDTQYF
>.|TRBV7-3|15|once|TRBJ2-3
TGTGCCAGCAGCTTAGGCCCGCCGGGCACAGATACGCAGTATTTT
CASSLGPPGTDTQYF
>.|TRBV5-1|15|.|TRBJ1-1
TGCGCCAGCAGCTTGGGCGCGACGGCCAACACTGAAGCTTTCTTT
CASSLGATANTEAFF
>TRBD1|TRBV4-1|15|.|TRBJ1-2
TGCGCCAGCAGCCATGCCGGGACAGGGGGCTATGGCTACACCTTC
CASSHAGTGGYGYTF
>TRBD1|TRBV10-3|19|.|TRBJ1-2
TGTGCCATCAGTGACCCTGGTCCCCCGTGGGGACAGGGGTCCTATGGCTACACCTTC
CAISDPGPPWGQGSYGYTF
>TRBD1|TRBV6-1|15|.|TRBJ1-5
TGTGCCAGCAGAAGACAGGGCGGTAGCAATCAGCCCCAGCATTTT
CASRRQGGSNQPQHF
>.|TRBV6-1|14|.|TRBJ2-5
TGTGCCAGCAATTCATGGTCCGGGCAAGAGACCCAGTACTTC
CASNSWSGQETQYF
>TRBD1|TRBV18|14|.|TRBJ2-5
TGTGCCAGCTCACCAATAGACAGGGATGAGACCCAGTACTTC
CASSPIDRDETQYF
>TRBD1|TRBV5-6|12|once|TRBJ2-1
TGTGCCAGCAGCCCGTACAGGGGTGAGCAGTTCTTC
CASSPYRGEQFF
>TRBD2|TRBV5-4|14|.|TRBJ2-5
TGTGCCAGCAGCTCGGGGGGTAGCGCCGAGACCCAGTACTTC
CASSSGGSAETQYF
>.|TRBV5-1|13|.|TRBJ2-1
TGCGCCAGCGCCATCGAGGGTGGGAGTGAGCAGTTCTTC
CASAIEGGSEQFF
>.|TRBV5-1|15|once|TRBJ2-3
TGCGCCAGCAGCTTGGCCGGCCTGGGCTCAGATACGCAGTATTTT
CASSLAGLGSDTQYF
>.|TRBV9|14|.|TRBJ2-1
TGTGCCAGCAGCGTAGTGGGGCCCCCGGATGAGCAGTTCTTC
CASSVVGPPDEQFF
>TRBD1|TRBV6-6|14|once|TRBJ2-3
TGTGCCAGCAGCCGGGGACAGCGCACAGATACGCAGTATTTT
CASSRGQRTDTQYF
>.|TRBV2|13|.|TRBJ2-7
TGTGCCAGCAGTTATACAGGTGCCTACGAGCAGTACTTC
CASSYTGAYEQYF
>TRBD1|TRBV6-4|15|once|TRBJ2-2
TGTGCCAGCAAGATGACAGGGGCGAACACCGGGGAGCTGTTTTTT
CASKMTGANTGELFF
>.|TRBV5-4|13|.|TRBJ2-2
TGTGCCAGCAGCTGGCAAAACACCGGGGAGCTGTTTTTT
CASSWQNTGELFF
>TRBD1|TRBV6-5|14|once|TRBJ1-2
TGTGCCAGCAGAACCGGGACAGGGCGGTCTGGCTACACCTTC
CASRTGTGRSGYTF
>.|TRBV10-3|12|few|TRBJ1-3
TGTGCCATCAGGCCCTCTGGAAACACCATATATTTT
CAIRPSGNTIYF
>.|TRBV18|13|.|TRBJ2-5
TGTGCCAGCTCACCACGGGGCCAGGAGACCCAGTACTTC
CASSPRGQETQYF
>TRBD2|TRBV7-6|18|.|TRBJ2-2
TGTGCCAGCAGTCTAAAGTTCAGCGGGACGGTTAACACCGGGGAGCTGTTTTTT
CASSLKFSGTVNTGELFF
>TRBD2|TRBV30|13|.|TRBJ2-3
TGTGCCGGGGCGACTAGCGGCACAGATACGCAGTATTTT
CAGATSGTDTQYF
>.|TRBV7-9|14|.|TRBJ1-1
TGTGCCAGCAGCCTAAGGGGATCTGGCACTGAAGCTTTCTTT
CASSLRGSGTEAFF
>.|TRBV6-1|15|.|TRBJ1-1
TGTGCCAGCAGTGAGCAGGGAGGGAAAAACACTGAAGCTTTCTTT
CASSEQGGKNTEAFF
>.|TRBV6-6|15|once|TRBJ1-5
TGTGCCAGCAGTTACGGGACCGGGGTGGGGCAGCCCCAGCATTTT
CASSYGTGVGQPQHF
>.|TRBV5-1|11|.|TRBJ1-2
TGCGCCAGCAGCTCCGAAGATGGCTACACCTTC
CASSSEDGYTF
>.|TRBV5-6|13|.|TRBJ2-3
TGTGCCAGCGGAGCGTCTAGCACAGATACGCAGTATTTT
CASGASSTDTQYF
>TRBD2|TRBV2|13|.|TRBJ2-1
TGTGCCAGCAGTGAAGCGGCGGGAGGTGAGCAGTTCTTC
CASSEAAGGEQFF
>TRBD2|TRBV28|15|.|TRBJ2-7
TGTGCCAGCAGTCGCGGGGGGGGCAGCTCCTACGAGCAGTACTTC
CASSRGGGSSYEQYF
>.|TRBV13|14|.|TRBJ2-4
TGTGCCAGCAGCTTAGGAAGCGAGACAAACATTCAGTACTTC
CASSLGSETNIQYF
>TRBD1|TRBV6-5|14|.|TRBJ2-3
TGTGCCAGCAGCAGGGGGCTGGCTACAGATACGCAGTATTTT
CASSRGLATDTQYF
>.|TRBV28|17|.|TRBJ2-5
TGTGCCAGCAGTTTACGCCAACCGGGGGGCCGCGGGGCGACCCAGTACTTC
CASSLRQPGGRGATQYF